Below, 12 T cell receptor beta chains from the same sample are listed, as sequenced in a study of blood T cell repertoires in COVID-19. The assay was immunoSEQ multiplex PCR, and TCRdb's table has in-frame clones only and misses some. Altogether about 370,000 clones are present, approximately 90% being singletons, with the ten largest covering less than 1.2%. The sequencing sample was made of PBMCs or T cells enriched from blood (not recorded which). The receptors were gathered from a man aged 18 to 29 who had recovered from COVID-19.

The chain joins TRBV13 to TRBJ2-3; 7 nucleotides line up with TRBD1. Per germline, CDR1 PRHDT and CDR2 FYEKMQ (reference sequence). After removal of 9 bases from V and 4 bases from J, the junction contained 10 bases not matched to a gene. The CDR3 loop spans 14 amino acids. CDR3: CASLQGWVPDTQYF. As DNA, the CDR3 is TGTGCCAGTCTACAGGGGTGGGTCCCAGATACGCAGTATTTT. Looking up the rest from reference TRBV13 and TRBJ2-3 gives the full variable domain: AAGVIQSPRHLIKEKRETATLKCYPIPRHDTVYWYQQGPGQDPQFLISFYEKMQSDKGSIPDRFSAQQFSDYHSELNMSSLELGDSALYFCASLQGWVPDTQYFGPGTRLTVL.

The chain has TRBV6-5 and TRBJ1-2, with TRBD1 identical over 7 bases. The CDR3 sequence is 13 residues long. The V gene end was trimmed by 5 bases and the J gene end by 9 bases; junction bases not matched to a gene: 9. Germline V gene sequence: CDR1 MNHEY, CDR2 SVGAGI. The DNA for the CDR3 is TGTGCCAGCAGTAAGACAGGGCGTACTCGCTACACCTTC. Translated, it gives CASSKTGRTRYTF.

This chain connects TRBV11-3 to TRBJ2-3; possibly TRBD1 for D (6 bases). V was clipped by 0 bases and J by 10 bases, with 11 bases between them. Germline CDR1 reads SGHNT; CDR2 reads YENEEA. The CDR3 runs to 13 residues. Here the CDR3 DNA reads TGTGCCAGCAGCTTAGATGAGGACAGTCCGCAGTATTTT. Its translation: CASSLDEDSPQYF.

CDR3 residues: CASSYAGQNQPQHF. Here the CDR3 DNA reads TGTGCCAGCAGTTATGCAGGGCAAAATCAGCCCCAGCATTTT. The V call is TRBV27, the J call TRBJ1-5; possible D gene TRBD1, 5 bases. This CDR3 has 14 amino acids. Per the germline V gene, CDR1 is MNHEY and CDR2 is SMNVEV (reference sequence). V was trimmed by 4 bases and J by 4 bases, leaving 11 bases between them.

The chain couples TRBV7-9 to TRBJ2-3, with 11 positions matching TRBD2. Trimming took 2 bases from V and 2 from J; bases not matched to a gene: 3. CDR3 length: 16 amino acids. Germline V CDR1 and CDR2: SEHNR, FQNEAQ (reference sequence). CDR3 protein: CASSLRLAGNTDTQYF. The CDR3 coding sequence is TGTGCCAGCAGCTTACGACTAGCGGGAAACACAGATACGCAGTATTTT.

As concerns this clone: Different DNA sequences within this sample yield the same CDR3. The chain carries TRBV18 and TRBJ2-5; 7 positions agree with TRBD2. Germline-derived CDR1 and CDR2 are KGHSH and LQKENI. This CDR3 has 14 residues. V lost 3 bases to trimming and J lost 0 bases; unmatched junction nucleotides: 1. This chain's CDR3 is CASSPRGNQETQYF. For the CDR3, the DNA is TGTGCCAGCTCACCGCGGGGGAACCAAGAGACCCAGTACTTC.

The chain combines TRBV11-2 with TRBJ1-2, with D unclear. CDR3 length equals 15 residues. Germline CDR1 SGHAT, CDR2 FQNNGV. Trimming stripped 0 bases from V and 0 bases from J, with 8 bases between. For the CDR3, the DNA is TGTGCCAGCAGCTTAGAGCGGGGTGCTAACTATGGCTACACCTTC. Amino acids: CASSLERGANYGYTF. Full variable domain (missing parts from reference TRBV11-2 and TRBJ1-2): EAGVAQSPRYKIIEKRQSVAFWCNPISGHATLYWYQQILGQGPKLLIQFQNNGVVDDSQLPKDRFSAERLKGVDSTLKIQPAKLEDSAVYLCASSLERGANYGYTFGSGTRLTVV.

The rearrangement links TRBV25-1 to TRBJ2-2; maybe TRBD2 (6 bases). The ends were cut back, 4 bases at V and 4 bases at J, with 10 bases in the middle. Germline CDR1 and CDR2: MGHDK and SYGVNS. The CDR3 totals 14 residues. As DNA, the CDR3 is TGTGCCAGCAGTGGGCGGGGACTCACCGGGGAGCTGTTTTTT. The encoded protein is CASSGRGLTGELFF.

This chain connects TRBV5-1 to TRBJ1-5; 7 bases match TRBD1. This CDR3 has 15 amino acids. With 4 bases clipped from V and 1 base from J, the junction kept 5 bases outside the gene matches. Germline V gene lookup returns CDR1 SGHRS and CDR2 YFSETQ. The CDR3 here is CASSPGQASNQPQHF. CDR3 nucleotide sequence: TGCGCCAGCAGCCCCGGACAGGCCAGCAATCAGCCCCAGCATTTT.

The rearrangement uses TRBV12-3 or TRBV12-4 and TRBJ2-2, with D hard to call. The V end was cut by 3 bases, the J end by 1 base, with 3 bases between. The CDR3 is 13 residues long. The CDR3 DNA sequence: TGTGCCAGCAGTTTTATGAACACCGGGGAGCTGTTTTTT. Translated: CASSFMNTGELFF.

The CDR3 loop reads CASSQIAGTGNEQYF. The CDR3 DNA is TGTGCCAGCAGCCAGATTGCCGGGACAGGGAACGAGCAGTACTTC. The chain is built from TRBV14 and TRBJ2-7; the match to TRBD1 covers 9 bases. J gave up 5 bases and V 3 bases, and 8 bases lay outside the gene matches. CDR3 length equals 15 residues. CDR1 and CDR2 from the germline V gene are SGHDN and FVKESK. The full variable domain, rest sourced from reference TRBV14 and TRBJ2-7, is EAGVTQFPSHSVIEKGQTVTLRCDPISGHDNLYWYRRVMGKEIKFLLHFVKESKQDESGMPNNRFLAERTGGTYSTLKVQPAELEDSGVYFCASSQIAGTGNEQYFGPGTRLTVT.

This rearrangement joins TRBV23-1 to TRBJ2-2; D is perhaps TRBD1 (6 bases). TRBV23-1 is designated an ORF whose function remains uncertain. Trimming cost V 3 bases and J 0 bases, with 23 bases left between them. The CDR3 length is 20 residues. The CDR3 nucleotides are TGCGCCAGCAGTCACCCCGCCTTGCGACAGGAAGGATCGAACACCGGGGAGCTGTTTTTT. Residues: CASSHPALRQEGSNTGELFF.